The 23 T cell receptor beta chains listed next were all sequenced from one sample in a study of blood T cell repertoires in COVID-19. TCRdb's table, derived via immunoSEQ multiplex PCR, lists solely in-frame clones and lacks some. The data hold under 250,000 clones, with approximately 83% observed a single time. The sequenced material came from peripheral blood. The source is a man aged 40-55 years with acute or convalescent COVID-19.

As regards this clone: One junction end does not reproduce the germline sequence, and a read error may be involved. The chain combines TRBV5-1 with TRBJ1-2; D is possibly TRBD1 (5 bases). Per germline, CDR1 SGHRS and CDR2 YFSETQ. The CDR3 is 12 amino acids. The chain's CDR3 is CASSLEGERANF. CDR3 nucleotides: TGCGCCAGCAGCTTGGAAGGGGAAAGGGCCAACTTC.

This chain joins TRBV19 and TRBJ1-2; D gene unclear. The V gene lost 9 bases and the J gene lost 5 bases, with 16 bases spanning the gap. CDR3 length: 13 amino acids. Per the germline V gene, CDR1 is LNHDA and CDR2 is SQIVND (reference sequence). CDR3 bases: TGTGCCAGCCGACGGGGATTCGGTTATGGCTACACCTTC. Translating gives CASRRGFGYGYTF. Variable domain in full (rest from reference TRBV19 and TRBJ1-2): DGGITQSPKYLFRKEGQNVTLSCEQNLNHDAMYWYRQDPGQGLRLIYYSQIVNDFQKGDIAEGYSVSREKKESFPLTVTSAQKNPTAFYLCASRRGFGYGYTFGSGTRLTVV.

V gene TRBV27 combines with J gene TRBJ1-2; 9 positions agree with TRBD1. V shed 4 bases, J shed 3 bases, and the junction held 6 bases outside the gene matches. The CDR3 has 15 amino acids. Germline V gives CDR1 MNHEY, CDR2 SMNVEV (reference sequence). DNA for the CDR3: TGTGCCAGCAGTTCCCCGGGACAGGGAGACTATGGCTACACCTTC. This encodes CASSSPGQGDYGYTF.

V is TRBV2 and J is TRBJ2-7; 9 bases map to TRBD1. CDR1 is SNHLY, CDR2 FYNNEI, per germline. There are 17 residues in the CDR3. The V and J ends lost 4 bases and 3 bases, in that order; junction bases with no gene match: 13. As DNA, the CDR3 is TGTGCCAGCAGTGGGTCGGGACAGGGATCGCCTGACTACGAGCAGTACTTC. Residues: CASSGSGQGSPDYEQYF.

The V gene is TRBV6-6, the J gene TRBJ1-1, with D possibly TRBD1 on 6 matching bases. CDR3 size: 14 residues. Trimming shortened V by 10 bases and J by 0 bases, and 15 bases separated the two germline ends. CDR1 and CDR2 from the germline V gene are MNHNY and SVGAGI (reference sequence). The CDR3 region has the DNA TGTGCCACCAAAAAACAGGGTATGAACACTGAAGCTTTCTTT. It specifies CATKKQGMNTEAFF.

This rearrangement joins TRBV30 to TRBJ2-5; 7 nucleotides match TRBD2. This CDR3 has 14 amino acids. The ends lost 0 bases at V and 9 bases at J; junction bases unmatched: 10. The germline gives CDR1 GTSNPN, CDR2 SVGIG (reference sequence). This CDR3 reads CAWSVGTSVPPQYF. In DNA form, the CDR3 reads TGTGCCTGGAGTGTAGGTACTAGCGTCCCTCCCCAGTACTTC.

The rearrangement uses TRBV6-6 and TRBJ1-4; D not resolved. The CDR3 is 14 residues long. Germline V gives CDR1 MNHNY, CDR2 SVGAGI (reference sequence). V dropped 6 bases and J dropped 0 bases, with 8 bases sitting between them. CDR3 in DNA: TGTGCCAGCAGGCAGGATGCAACTAATGAAAAACTGTTTTTT. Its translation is CASRQDATNEKLFF.

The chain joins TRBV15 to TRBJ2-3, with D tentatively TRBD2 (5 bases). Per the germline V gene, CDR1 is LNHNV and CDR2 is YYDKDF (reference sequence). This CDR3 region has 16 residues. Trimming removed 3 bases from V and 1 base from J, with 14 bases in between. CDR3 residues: CATSRREGAGTDTQYF. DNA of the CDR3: TGTGCCACCAGCAGGCGAGAGGGCGCCGGCACAGATACGCAGTATTTT. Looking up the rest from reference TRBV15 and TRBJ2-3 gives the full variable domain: DAMVIQNPRYQVTQFGKPVTLSCSQTLNHNVMYWYQQKSSQAPKLLFHYYDKDFNNEADTPDNFQSRRPNTSFCFLDIRSPGLGDTAMYLCATSRREGAGTDTQYFGPGTRLTVL.

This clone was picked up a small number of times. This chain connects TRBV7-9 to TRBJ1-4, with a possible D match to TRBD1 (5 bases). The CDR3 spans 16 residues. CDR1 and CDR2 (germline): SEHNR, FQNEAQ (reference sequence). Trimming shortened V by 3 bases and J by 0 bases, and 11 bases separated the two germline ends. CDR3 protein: CASSFGASATNEKLFF. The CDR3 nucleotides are TGTGCCAGCAGCTTTGGGGCAAGTGCAACTAATGAAAAACTGTTTTTT.

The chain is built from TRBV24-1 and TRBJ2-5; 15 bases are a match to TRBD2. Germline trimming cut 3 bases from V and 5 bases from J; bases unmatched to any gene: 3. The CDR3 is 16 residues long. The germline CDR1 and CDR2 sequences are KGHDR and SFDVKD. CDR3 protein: CATSDPGTSGRETQYF. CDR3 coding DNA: TGTGCCACCAGTGATCCAGGGACTAGCGGGAGGGAGACCCAGTACTTC.

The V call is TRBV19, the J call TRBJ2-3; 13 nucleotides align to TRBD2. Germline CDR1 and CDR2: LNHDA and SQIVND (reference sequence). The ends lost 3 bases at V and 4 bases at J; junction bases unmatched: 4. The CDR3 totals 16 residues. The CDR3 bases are TGTGCCAGTAGTATGGGACTAGCGGGAATATCAGATACGCAGTATTTT. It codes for CASSMGLAGISDTQYF.

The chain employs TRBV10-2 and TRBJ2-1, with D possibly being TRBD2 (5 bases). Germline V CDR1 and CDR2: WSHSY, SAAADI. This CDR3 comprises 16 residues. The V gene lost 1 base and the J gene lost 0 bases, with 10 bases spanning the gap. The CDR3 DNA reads TGCGCCAGCAGTGAGTACGCGGGTAGCTCCTACAATGAGCAGTTCTTC. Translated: CASSEYAGSSYNEQFF.

CDR3 sequence (DNA): TGTGCTAGTGGTTTGGTACTGCTCGGGACTACCTATGGCTACACCTTC. Residues: CASGLVLLGTTYGYTF. V and J are TRBV12-5 and TRBJ1-2; TRBD1 might be the D (5 bases). With 0 bases removed from V and 4 bases from J, the gap between germline ends came to 15 bases. The V gene's germline CDR1 is LGHNT and CDR2 FRNRAP. The CDR3 contains 16 residues.

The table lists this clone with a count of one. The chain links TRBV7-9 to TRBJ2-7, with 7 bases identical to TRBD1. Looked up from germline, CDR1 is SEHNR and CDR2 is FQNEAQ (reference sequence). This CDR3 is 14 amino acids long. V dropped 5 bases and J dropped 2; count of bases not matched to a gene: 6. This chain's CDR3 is CASSNRGTPYEQYF. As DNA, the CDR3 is TGTGCCAGCAGCAACAGGGGAACCCCCTACGAGCAGTACTTC.

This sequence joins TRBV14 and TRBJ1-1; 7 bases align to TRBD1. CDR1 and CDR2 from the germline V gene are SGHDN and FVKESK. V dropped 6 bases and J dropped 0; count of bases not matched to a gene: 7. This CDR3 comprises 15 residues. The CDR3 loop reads CASSWGQRLNTEAFF. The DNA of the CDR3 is TGTGCCAGCAGTTGGGGACAGAGGTTGAACACTGAAGCTTTCTTT. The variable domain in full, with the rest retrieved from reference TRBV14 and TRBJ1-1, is EAGVTQFPSHSVIEKGQTVTLRCDPISGHDNLYWYRRVMGKEIKFLLHFVKESKQDESGMPNNRFLAERTGGTYSTLKVQPAELEDSGVYFCASSWGQRLNTEAFFGQGTRLTVV.

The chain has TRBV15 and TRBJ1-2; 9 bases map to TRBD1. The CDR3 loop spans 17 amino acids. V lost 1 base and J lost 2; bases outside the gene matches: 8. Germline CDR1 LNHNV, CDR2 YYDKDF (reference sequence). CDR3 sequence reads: CATSRVQGQGLNYGYTF. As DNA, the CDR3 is TGTGCCACCAGCAGAGTTCAGGGACAGGGTTTGAACTATGGCTACACCTTC.

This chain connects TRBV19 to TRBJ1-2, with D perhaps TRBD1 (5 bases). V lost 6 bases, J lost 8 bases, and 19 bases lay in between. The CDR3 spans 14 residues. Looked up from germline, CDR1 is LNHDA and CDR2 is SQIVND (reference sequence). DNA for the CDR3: TGTGCCAGTAGCTCTGGGGCCCAAAGTGGGGGCTACACCTTC. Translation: CASSSGAQSGGYTF.

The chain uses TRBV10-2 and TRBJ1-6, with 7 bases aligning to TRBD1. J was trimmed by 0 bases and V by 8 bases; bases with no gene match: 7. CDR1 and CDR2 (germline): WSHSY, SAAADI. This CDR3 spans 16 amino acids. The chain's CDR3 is CASRRTGSSYNSPLHF. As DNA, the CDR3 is TGCGCCAGCCGTCGGACAGGAAGCTCCTATAATTCACCCCTCCACTTT.

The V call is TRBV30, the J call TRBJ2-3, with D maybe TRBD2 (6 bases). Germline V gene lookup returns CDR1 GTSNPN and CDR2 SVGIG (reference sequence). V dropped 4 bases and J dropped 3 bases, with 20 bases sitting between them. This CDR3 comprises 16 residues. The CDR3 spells CAWTNLGRLGTDTQYF. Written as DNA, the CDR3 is TGTGCCTGGACTAATCTAGGGAGACTAGGGACAGATACGCAGTATTTT. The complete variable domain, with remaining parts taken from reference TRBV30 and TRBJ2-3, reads SQTIHQWPATLVQPVGSPLSLECTVEGTSNPNLYWYRQAAGRGLQLLFYSVGIGQISSEVPQNLSASRPQDRQFILSSKKLLLSDSGFYLCAWTNLGRLGTDTQYFGPGTRLTVL.

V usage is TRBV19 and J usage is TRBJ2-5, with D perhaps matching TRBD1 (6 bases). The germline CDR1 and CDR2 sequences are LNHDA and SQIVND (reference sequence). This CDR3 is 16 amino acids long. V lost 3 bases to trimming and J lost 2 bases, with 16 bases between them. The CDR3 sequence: CASSMWDILGQETQYF. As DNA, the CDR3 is TGTGCCAGTAGTATGTGGGACATTCTGGGACAAGAGACCCAGTACTTC.

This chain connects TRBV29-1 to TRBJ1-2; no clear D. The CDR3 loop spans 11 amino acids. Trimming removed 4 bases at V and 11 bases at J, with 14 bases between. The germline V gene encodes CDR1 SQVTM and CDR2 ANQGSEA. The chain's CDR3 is CSVVFDVRYTF. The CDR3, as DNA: TGCAGCGTTGTTTTCGATGTTCGGTACACCTTC.

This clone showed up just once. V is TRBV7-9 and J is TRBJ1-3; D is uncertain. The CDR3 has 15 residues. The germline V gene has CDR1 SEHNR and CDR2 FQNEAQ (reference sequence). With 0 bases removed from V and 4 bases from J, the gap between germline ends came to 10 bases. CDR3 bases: TGTGCCAGCAGCTTAGCCTGGACTTCGGGAAACACCATATATTTT. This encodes CASSLAWTSGNTIYF.

The CDR3 nucleotides are TGTGCCAGCAGTGACATCAGGGGAACAGGCTACACCTTC. This sequence encodes CASSDIRGTGYTF. The rearrangement uses TRBV14 and TRBJ1-2; D possibly corresponds to TRBD1 (6 bases). CDR1 and CDR2 from the germline V gene are SGHDN and FVKESK. V lost 6 bases and J lost 8, with 16 bases in between. This CDR3 comprises 13 residues.